The sample holds a few counts of the clone carrying this T cell receptor beta chain. Its antigen is as yet unknown. The data are from a study of T-cell reconstitution after alpha-beta-depleted transplantation in children. General study points: Two months or so post-transplant, alpha-beta T cells reportedly derived from several hundred expanded graft clones. Diversity and T-cell counts at one year after transplant derived mostly from new T cells.

Unique molecular identifiers were used in preparing the TCRbeta library. TCRdb independently ran MiXCR on the PCR reads; one entry per CDR3 protein. This sample has about 100,000 distinct CDR3 sequences, with around 7.8% found just once. Per the germline V gene, CDR1 is MGHRA and CDR2 is YSYEKL. V lost 2 bases to trimming and J lost 12 bases; unmatched junction nucleotides: 9. The CDR3 has 15 amino acids. The clonotype originates from a boy under 10 years old with acute lymphoblastic leukemia, due to receive a stem cell transplant. The input for sequencing was PBMCs, taken before TCRalphabeta/CD19-depleted stem cell transplant. The chain employs TRBV4-1 and TRBJ2-1; 11 bases are shared with TRBD1. CDR3 coding DNA: TGCGCCAGCAGCCAACTAACCGGACAGGGGGCTTCGCAGTTCTTC. Translation: CASSQLTGQGASQFF.